The 27 T cell receptor beta chains in this list originate from one sample, sequenced in a study of blood T cell repertoires in COVID-19. Produced via immunoSEQ multiplex PCR; TCRdb's table is partial and in-frame only. The sample includes roughly 350,000 clones, approximately 90% of them seen just once. The sample was peripheral blood. These receptors all come from a woman between 50 and 59 years old with active or convalescent COVID-19.

The V and J genes are TRBV6-5 and TRBJ1-6; no firm D call. Trimming removed 2 bases at V and 7 bases at J, with 9 bases between. Germline-derived CDR1 and CDR2 are MNHEY and SVGAGI. This CDR3 region has 14 residues. Here the CDR3 DNA reads TGTGCCAGCAGTTACCGGGTGCGGAATTCACCCCTCCACTTT. Translating gives CASSYRVRNSPLHF.

The chain uses TRBV6-2 or TRBV6-3 and TRBJ1-5; the match to TRBD1 covers 9 bases. With 6 bases clipped from V and 4 bases from J, the junction kept 4 bases outside the gene matches. In germline, CDR1 is MNHEY, CDR2 SVGEGT. This CDR3 comprises 14 residues. CDR3 nucleotide sequence: TGTGCCAGCAGCCCCGGGACAGGGAATCAGCCCCAGCATTTT. It yields the protein CASSPGTGNQPQHF.

J is TRBJ1-5 and V is TRBV7-9; the D is unclear. Trimming cost V 2 bases and J 5 bases, with 10 bases left between them. Per germline, CDR1 SEHNR and CDR2 FQNEAQ (reference sequence). This CDR3 has 14 amino acids. CDR3 sequence reads: CASSLRGGDQPQHF. As DNA, the CDR3 is TGTGCCAGCAGCTTACGCGGCGGAGATCAGCCCCAGCATTTT.

The chain is built from TRBV10-2 and TRBJ2-1, with 8 bases fitting TRBD2. The CDR3 loop spans 14 amino acids. The V segment lost 4 bases and the J segment 4 bases; nucleotides outside the gene matches: 3. Germline V CDR1 and CDR2: WSHSY, SAAADI. CDR3 sequence: CASSGTSGYNEQFF. In nucleotides, the CDR3 is TGCGCCAGCAGTGGTACTAGCGGTTACAATGAGCAGTTCTTC.

The gene calls are TRBV6-4 and TRBJ2-3, with TRBD2 matching 7 bases. CDR1 and CDR2 (germline): MRHNA, SNTAGT. The CDR3 extends over 15 amino acids. Trimming cost V 0 bases and J 7 bases; bases outside gene matches: 7. The CDR3 sequence is CASSDSIASGNTQYF. DNA for the CDR3: TGTGCCAGCAGTGACTCGATAGCTAGCGGTAATACGCAGTATTTT.

V and J are TRBV29-1 and TRBJ2-2; TRBD2 aligns across 8 bases. The CDR3 runs to 14 residues. V dropped 7 bases and J dropped 2; count of bases not matched to a gene: 6. Germline lookup yields CDR1 SQVTM and CDR2 ANQGSEA. The chain's CDR3 is CSARGGSNTGELFF. Written as DNA, the CDR3 is TGCAGCGCTCGCGGGGGGTCTAACACCGGGGAGCTGTTTTTT.

V gene TRBV23-1 combines with J gene TRBJ1-2; the D gene is possibly TRBD1 (6 bases). TRBV23-1 counts as an open reading frame of uncertain function. Trimming pared 4 bases from V and 2 bases from J, leaving 23 bases between. The CDR3 runs to 18 residues. The CDR3 region is CASSLLKLGHQGNYGYTF. CDR3 nucleotide sequence: TGCGCCAGCAGTCTATTAAAATTGGGACATCAGGGGAACTATGGCTACACCTTC.

The CDR3 sequence: CASSVEPLSGVEAFF. DNA for the CDR3: TGTGCCAGCAGCGTAGAACCGTTGAGCGGGGTTGAAGCTTTCTTT. V gene TRBV9 combines with J gene TRBJ1-1; no definite D call. CDR3 length equals 15 residues. The germline V gene encodes CDR1 SGDLS and CDR2 YYNGEE. Deletions cut 0 bases from V and 7 bases from J, with 16 bases between. The full variable domain, completed using reference TRBV9 and TRBJ1-1, is DSGVTQTPKHLITATGQRVTLRCSPRSGDLSVYWYQQSLDQGLQFLIQYYNGEERAKGNILERFSAQQFPDLHSELNLSSLELGDSALYFCASSVEPLSGVEAFFGQGTRLTVV.

The CDR3 region is CASSGLAGDGTGELFF. DNA for the CDR3: TGTGCCAGCAGCGGACTAGCGGGAGACGGAACCGGGGAGCTGTTTTTT. V and J are TRBV27 and TRBJ2-2, with 13 bases aligning to TRBD2. J was trimmed by 5 bases and V by 6 bases; bases with no gene match: 6. The CDR3 extends over 16 amino acids. CDR1 and CDR2 from the germline V gene are MNHEY and SMNVEV (reference sequence).

The chain couples TRBV5-1 to TRBJ1-2; possible D gene TRBD1, 6 bases. Germline V CDR1 and CDR2: SGHRS, YFSETQ. The CDR3 is 16 amino acids. Trimming took off 0 bases at V and 6 bases at J, with 18 bases between the two ends. CDR3 nucleotides: TGCGCCAGCAGCTTGGTAGCAGGGGTACCCCTCAATGGCTACACCTTC. Translating it yields CASSLVAGVPLNGYTF.

The chain has TRBV29-1 and TRBJ1-1; no definite D call. This CDR3 region has 12 residues. Per the germline V gene, CDR1 is SQVTM and CDR2 is ANQGSEA. V dropped 7 bases and J dropped 3 bases, with 12 bases sitting between them. In nucleotides, the CDR3 is TGCAGCGCTAGACCCGGGGACACTGAAGCTTTCTTT. Translating it yields CSARPGDTEAFF.

The V call is TRBV9, the J call TRBJ1-2, with TRBD1 as a possible D gene (6 bases). Germline V gene sequence: CDR1 SGDLS, CDR2 YYNGEE. Between the trimmed V and J ends, which lost 4 bases and 8 bases, there was a span of 18 bases. The CDR3 is made up of 14 amino acids. The CDR3 DNA reads as TGTGCCAGCAGCACAGTGGACAGCTCCCTGGGCTACACCTTC. Protein sequence: CASSTVDSSLGYTF.

The chain couples TRBV7-6 to TRBJ2-1; no firm D call. Germline-derived CDR1 and CDR2 are SGHVS and FNYEAQ. The CDR3 totals 16 residues. The V end was cut by 2 bases, the J end by 7 bases, with 18 bases between. The CDR3 DNA is TGTGCCAGCAGCTTATTTGGCGGAGCCGTGAAAAATGAGCAGTTCTTC. Translation gives CASSLFGGAVKNEQFF.

The chain couples TRBV24-1 to TRBJ2-5, with 9 nucleotides matching TRBD2. Trimming took 9 bases from V and 1 from J; bases not matched to a gene: 2. Germline lookup yields CDR1 KGHDR and CDR2 SFDVKD. CDR3 length: 13 amino acids. The CDR3 nucleotides are TGTGCCACCGAAGCGGGGGGCCAAGAGACCCAGTACTTC. It encodes CATEAGGQETQYF.

The chain carries TRBV11-2 and TRBJ1-6; 7 nucleotides match TRBD1. The CDR3 contains 15 residues. V lost 1 base, J lost 10 bases, and 7 bases stayed unmatched. In germline, CDR1 is SGHAT, CDR2 FQNNGV. The CDR3: CASSLGWQGGSPLHF. The CDR3 DNA reads as TGTGCCAGCAGCTTAGGTTGGCAGGGGGGCTCACCCCTCCACTTT.

The chain is built from TRBV7-9 and TRBJ1-5; no clear D gene. Germline V gene sequence: CDR1 SEHNR, CDR2 FQNEAQ (reference sequence). The CDR3 extends over 14 amino acids. V was cut by 3 bases and J by 7 bases, with 13 bases left in between. CDR3 bases: TGTGCCAGCAGCTTGAACTCTCCCGGGCAGCCCCAGCATTTT. Amino acids: CASSLNSPGQPQHF.

The chain uses TRBV27 and TRBJ1-5, with 12 bases that match TRBD1. Germline loops: CDR1 MNHEY, CDR2 SMNVEV (reference sequence). This CDR3 is 17 amino acids long. J gave up 3 bases and V 5 bases, and 8 bases lay outside the gene matches. In DNA, the CDR3 is TGTGCCAGCAGTCCGGTTGGGACAGGGGGCGTCAATCAGCCCCAGCATTTT. Translated: CASSPVGTGGVNQPQHF.

The chain has TRBV7-2 and TRBJ2-1; a possible D gene is TRBD1 (6 bases). This CDR3 region has 12 residues. Germline lookup yields CDR1 SGHTA and CDR2 FQGNSA. V was cut by 8 bases and J by 2 bases, with 7 bases left in between. CDR3 loop: CASAGAYNEQFF. CDR3 nucleotide sequence: TGTGCCAGCGCAGGGGCCTACAATGAGCAGTTCTTC.

The chain links TRBV18 to TRBJ2-2; D is uncertain. The CDR3 extends over 14 amino acids. V was pared by 5 bases and J by 3 bases, with 10 bases between. Looked up from germline, CDR1 is KGHSH and CDR2 is LQKENI. CDR3 sequence reads: CASSSSQDTGELFF. DNA of the CDR3: TGTGCCAGCTCATCCAGCCAGGACACCGGGGAGCTGTTTTTT.

This clone was counted a single time. This chain connects TRBV7-2 to TRBJ2-3, with 11 positions matching TRBD2. The CDR3 is made up of 19 amino acids. V was clipped by 4 bases and J by 1 base; unmatched bases: 13. CDR1 and CDR2 from the germline V gene are SGHTA and FQGNSA. For the CDR3, the DNA is TGTGCCAGCAGCTCTAGGCTACCGGGACTAGCGGAGCGCACAGATACGCAGTATTTT. Translated: CASSSRLPGLAERTDTQYF.

This clone came up a few times. This sequence joins TRBV12-3 or TRBV12-4 and TRBJ1-5; D is unresolved. V lost 5 bases and J 7 bases, leaving 12 bases between the germline ends. This CDR3 is built from 13 residues. The CDR3 nucleotides are TGTGCCAGCAGTCGACTTAGCGGGCAGCCCCAGCATTTT. This codes for CASSRLSGQPQHF.

This clone has more than one count but fewer than ten. This sequence joins TRBV19 and TRBJ1-4, with D maybe TRBD1 (6 bases). The germline CDR1 and CDR2 sequences are LNHDA and SQIVND (reference sequence). The CDR3 is 13 amino acids. Trimming pared 6 bases from V and 3 bases from J, leaving 8 bases between. The CDR3 DNA reads as TGTGCCAGTAGGGACAGAGCTAATGAAAAACTGTTTTTT. Residues: CASRDRANEKLFF.

The chain is built from TRBV4-1 and TRBJ1-1; 7 nucleotides line up with TRBD1. The germline V gene encodes CDR1 MGHRA and CDR2 YSYEKL. CDR3 length: 16 residues. Unmatched junction bases numbered 5, after V lost 0 bases and J lost 1 base. CDR3 DNA: TGCGCCAGCAGCCAAGATGAGGGGGCGGGGAACACTGAAGCTTTCTTT. It translates to CASSQDEGAGNTEAFF.

V is TRBV6-5 and J is TRBJ1-3; 7 bases align to TRBD1. This CDR3 is 14 amino acids long. V gave up 5 bases and J gave up 0 bases; unmatched junction bases: 1. Germline V lookup: CDR1 MNHEY, CDR2 SVGAGI. As DNA, the CDR3 is TGTGCCAGCAGTAGGGACAGCTCTGGAAACACCATATATTTT. It is translated as CASSRDSSGNTIYF.

The chain carries TRBV10-3 and TRBJ1-1; D perhaps matches TRBD1 (5 bases). The germline gives CDR1 ENHRY, CDR2 SYGVKD. Trimming shortened V by 7 bases and J by 1 base, and 13 bases separated the two germline ends. The CDR3 has 14 amino acids. CDR3 coding DNA: TGTGCCATCAAAGGGGTGCAGGGGAACACTGAAGCTTTCTTT. Translation: CAIKGVQGNTEAFF.

This sequence joins TRBV18 and TRBJ1-4; D possibly corresponds to TRBD1 (5 bases). The CDR3 runs 16 residues. Germline CDR1 is KGHSH and CDR2 is LQKENI. Trimming pared 1 base from V and 7 bases from J, leaving 16 bases between. This CDR3 reads CASSPLKGEPSEKLFF. CDR3 bases: TGTGCCAGCTCACCACTTAAAGGGGAACCGAGTGAAAAACTGTTTTTT.

V and J are TRBV5-1 and TRBJ2-1; D is possibly TRBD1 (6 bases). Germline CDR1 is SGHRS and CDR2 is YFSETQ. CDR3 size: 15 residues. V was cut by 0 bases and J by 4 bases, with 11 bases left in between. The CDR3 DNA sequence: TGCGCCAGCAGCTTGGCTAGGACAGCTTACAATGAGCAGTTCTTC. Protein sequence: CASSLARTAYNEQFF.